This TCR beta chain is drawn from a study of cytomegalovirus exposure and HLA in healthy donors. Study-level results: Association of a missense DCLRE1C variant with TCR beta V- and J-gene trimming was reported in a later analysis.

Germline values: CDR1 SEHNR, CDR2 FQNEAQ (reference sequence). The CDR3 has 17 amino acids. After removal of 5 bases from V and 3 bases from J, the junction contained 10 bases not matched to a gene. Notes on this clone: Its matching antigen is unknown.

Healthy bone marrow donors made up the donor group. With 60 Vbeta and 13 Jbeta primers, the PCR was carried out. Using immunoSEQ multiplex PCR, the repertoire was profiled, and TCRdb retains in-frame clones only, with some absent. The sample contains some 130,000 clones, approximately 80% of which appear only once. This sequence was found in a man aged 40-55 years in good health and CMV-seronegative. The chain has TRBV7-9 and TRBJ1-5; 10 bases align to TRBD1. The sample comprised PBMCs. Here the CDR3 reads CASSLTGTGAPNQPQHF. As DNA, the CDR3 is TGTGCCAGCAGCCTAACCGGGACAGGGGCCCCCAATCAGCCCCAGCATTTT.